Following are 20 T cell receptor beta chains from one sample sequenced in a study of radiotherapy plus CTLA-4 blockade in lung cancer. TCRdb's table, derived via immunoSEQ multiplex PCR, lists solely in-frame clones and lacks some. The table shows about 88,000 clones, with 60% to 80% occurring only once. Here the sequenced sample was peripheral blood, taken from a patient treated with radiotherapy plus ipilimumab. The receptors originated from a human donor with non-small cell lung cancer that progressed on radiotherapy plus ipilimumab.

The chain uses TRBV6-6 and TRBJ2-7, with TRBD1 identical over 8 bases. With 0 bases clipped from V and 6 bases from J, the junction kept 10 bases outside the gene matches. Germline CDR1 reads MNHNY; CDR2 reads SVGAGI (reference sequence). This CDR3 region has 16 residues. The CDR3 nucleotides read TGTGCCAGCAGTTACTCCGGGACAGGACCCCGTGGCGAGCAGTACTTC. It specifies CASSYSGTGPRGEQYF.

As to this clone: Distinct nucleotide sequences in the sample also encode this CDR3. This chain links TRBV28 with TRBJ1-1; the match to TRBD1 covers 7 bases. The CDR3 sequence is 14 residues long. Looked up from germline, CDR1 is MDHEN and CDR2 is SYDVKM. V lost 2 bases to trimming and J lost 4 bases; unmatched junction nucleotides: 4. As DNA, the CDR3 is TGTGCCAGCAGTTTAGAGGGGGCCGGCACTGAAGCTTTCTTT. Translated, it gives CASSLEGAGTEAFF.

To note about this clone: At one end the junction does not follow the germline gene, possibly because of a read error. The V gene is TRBV27, the J gene TRBJ2-1; 16 bases fit TRBD2. Germline V gives CDR1 MNHEY, CDR2 SMNVEV (reference sequence). This CDR3 spans 18 amino acids. CDR3 coding DNA: TGTGCCAGCAGTTTAAGCGGGACTAGCGGGAGGGCCTATAATGAGCAGTTCTTC. The encoded protein is CASSLSGTSGRAYNEQFF.

At least ten counts were recorded for this clone. This chain joins TRBV28 and TRBJ1-3; D is undetermined. The germline V and J ends were trimmed by 5 bases and 0 bases, with 14 bases remaining between them. Germline CDR1 and CDR2: MDHEN and SYDVKM. CDR3 length: 16 residues. The CDR3 spells CASSTERGNSGNTIYF. CDR3 coding DNA: TGTGCCAGCAGTACGGAAAGAGGTAACTCTGGAAACACCATATATTTT.

The V and J genes are TRBV11-2 and TRBJ2-7, with 8 bases matching TRBD1. The ends lost 4 bases at V and 4 bases at J; junction bases unmatched: 3. The CDR3 sequence is 13 residues long. Looked up from germline, CDR1 is SGHAT and CDR2 is FQNNGV. The CDR3 nucleotides read TGTGCCAGCAGCTGGCGACAGGGGTACGAGCAGTACTTC. It encodes CASSWRQGYEQYF.

The CDR3 sequence: CASSQSGINQPQHF. The CDR3 DNA reads TGTGCCAGCAGCCAATCAGGGATCAATCAGCCCCAGCATTTT. The rearrangement uses TRBV14 and TRBJ1-5; TRBD1 is a possible D gene (5 bases). There are 14 residues in the CDR3. Germline-derived CDR1 and CDR2 are SGHDN and FVKESK. With 2 bases removed from V and 3 bases from J, the gap between germline ends came to 8 bases.

This chain joins TRBV28 and TRBJ1-2; the match to TRBD1 covers 9 bases. J gave up 8 bases and V 2 bases, and 6 bases lay outside the gene matches. CDR1 and CDR2 from the germline V gene are MDHEN and SYDVKM. The CDR3 consists of 14 residues. The DNA for the CDR3 is TGTGCCAGCAGTTTAGCGGACAGGGGCTTAGGCTACACCTTC. Encoded protein: CASSLADRGLGYTF.

The rearrangement uses TRBV27 and TRBJ2-7; no clear D gene. There are 14 residues in the CDR3. The V gene lost 5 bases and the J gene lost 0 bases, with 11 bases spanning the gap. The germline V gene has CDR1 MNHEY and CDR2 SMNVEV (reference sequence). CDR3 sequence (DNA): TGTGCCAGCAGTACTTCCCGGGCCTCCTACGAGCAGTACTTC. Translating it yields CASSTSRASYEQYF.

The chain couples TRBV27 to TRBJ1-4; D not resolved. Trimming pared 6 bases from V and 3 bases from J, leaving 11 bases between. Germline CDR1 MNHEY, CDR2 SMNVEV (reference sequence). CDR3 size: 14 residues. CDR3 sequence: CASRKWEANEKLFF. CDR3 sequence (DNA): TGTGCCAGCAGGAAATGGGAGGCTAATGAAAAACTGTTTTTT.

The CDR3 nucleotides read TGTGCCAGCAGCTTGATGAACACTGAAGCTTTCTTT. Translated: CASSLMNTEAFF. The chain has TRBV5-4 and TRBJ1-1; D uncertain. V was trimmed by 1 base and J by 0 bases, leaving 1 base between them. The CDR3 extends over 12 amino acids. Germline V gene data show CDR1 as SGHNT and CDR2 as YYREEE (reference sequence).

This chain links TRBV12-5 with TRBJ1-1; possible D gene TRBD1, 6 bases. Germline V CDR1 and CDR2: LGHNT, FRNRAP. The CDR3 contains 13 residues. The V end was cut by 7 bases, the J end by 1 base, with 10 bases between. DNA of the CDR3: TGTGCTAGTGCCAGACAGGCGAACACTGAAGCTTTCTTT. Translation: CASARQANTEAFF.

This chain links TRBV28 with TRBJ2-7, with 9 bases identical to TRBD1. The germline CDR1 and CDR2 sequences are MDHEN and SYDVKM. V shed 1 base and J 3 bases; nucleotides not matched to a gene: 4. This CDR3 region has 15 residues. In DNA, the CDR3 is TGTGCCAGCAGTTTATTTGGGACAGGGCTCTACGAGCAGTACTTC. Amino acid sequence: CASSLFGTGLYEQYF.

The chain combines TRBV7-7 with TRBJ2-5, with D hard to call. Per germline, CDR1 SSHAT and CDR2 FNYEAQ (reference sequence). V dropped 5 bases and J dropped 2 bases, with 12 bases sitting between them. The CDR3 consists of 14 residues. DNA for the CDR3: TGTGCCAGCAGCCCCGGTGTCATTCAAGAGACCCAGTACTTC. Its protein product is CASSPGVIQETQYF. The full variable domain, in which reference TRBV7-7 and TRBJ2-5 provide the parts outside the CDR3, is GAGVSQSPRYKVTKRGQDVTLRCDPISSHATLYWYQQALGQGPEFLTYFNYEAQPDKSGLPSDRFSAERPEGSISTLTIQRTEQRDSAMYRCASSPGVIQETQYFGPGTRLLVL.

V and J are TRBV4-1 and TRBJ1-1; D unresolved. The V and J ends lost 0 bases and 1 base respectively, with 6 bases between them. In germline, CDR1 is MGHRA, CDR2 YSYEKL. The CDR3 loop spans 14 amino acids. DNA of the CDR3: TGCGCCAGCAGCCAAGACGCAGGGAACACTGAAGCTTTCTTT. Its translation is CASSQDAGNTEAFF.

The V gene is TRBV25-1, the J gene TRBJ2-2, with D tentatively TRBD1 (5 bases). The V end lost 6 bases, the J end lost 6 bases, and 14 bases lay between the germline ends. In germline, CDR1 is MGHDK, CDR2 SYGVNS. There are 14 residues in the CDR3. The CDR3 DNA follows: TGTGCCAGCAGCCTTACAGGTGTTGCCGGGGAGCTGTTTTTT. This translates into CASSLTGVAGELFF.

The CDR3 spells CASSQGLAGGPYEQYF. The CDR3 nucleotides read TGTGCCAGCAGCCAAGGACTAGCGGGAGGGCCGTACGAGCAGTACTTC. V gene TRBV7-9 combines with J gene TRBJ2-7, with 15 bases identical to TRBD2. The CDR3 has 16 residues. Germline values: CDR1 SEHNR, CDR2 FQNEAQ (reference sequence). V trimming: 5 bases; J trimming: 4 bases; junction bases outside the gene matches: 6. Drawing the rest from reference TRBV7-9 and TRBJ2-7, the complete variable domain is DTGVSQNPRHKITKRGQNVTFRCDPISEHNRLYWYRQTLGQGPEFLTYFQNEAQLEKSRLLSDRFSAERPKGSFSTLEIQRTEQGDSAMYLCASSQGLAGGPYEQYFGPGTRLTVT.

The V gene is TRBV9, the J gene TRBJ1-1; D is undetermined. The CDR3 is 15 residues long. CDR1 and CDR2 (germline): SGDLS, YYNGEE. The V end lost 4 bases, the J end lost 1 base, and 14 bases lay between the germline ends. This CDR3 reads CASSPRMSANTEAFF. The CDR3, as DNA: TGTGCCAGCAGCCCCCGGATGTCCGCGAACACTGAAGCTTTCTTT. Combining the CDR3 with reference TRBV9 and TRBJ1-1 gives the whole variable domain DSGVTQTPKHLITATGQRVTLRCSPRSGDLSVYWYQQSLDQGLQFLIQYYNGEERAKGNILERFSAQQFPDLHSELNLSSLELGDSALYFCASSPRMSANTEAFFGQGTRLTVV.

The V and J genes are TRBV7-3 and TRBJ1-1, with D possibly TRBD1 on 5 matching bases. The germline V gene encodes CDR1 SGHTA and CDR2 FQGTGA. The CDR3 is 14 amino acids. V was clipped by 0 bases and J by 5 bases, with 10 bases between them. CDR3 protein: CASSLTGRQTEAFF. For the CDR3, the DNA is TGTGCCAGCAGCTTAACGGGACGCCAAACTGAAGCTTTCTTT.

The chain employs TRBV18 and TRBJ2-7; 7 positions agree with TRBD1. The CDR3 spans 14 residues. After removal of 5 bases from V and 4 bases from J, the junction contained 8 bases not matched to a gene. The germline V gene has CDR1 KGHSH and CDR2 LQKENI. CDR3 protein: CASSGTGVGYEQYF. In DNA, the CDR3 is TGTGCCAGCTCAGGAACAGGGGTGGGTTACGAGCAGTACTTC.

This clone was seen a few times. V is TRBV4-3 and J is TRBJ2-7; 7 positions agree with TRBD2. Germline CDR1 and CDR2: LGHNA and YSLEER. Trimming removed 4 bases from V and 2 bases from J; junction bases left unmatched: 11. The CDR3 covers 16 residues. CDR3 DNA sequence: TGCGCCAGCAGCCGCCGATTAGGGGAGGGGACCTACGAGCAGTACTTC. Translated: CASSRRLGEGTYEQYF.